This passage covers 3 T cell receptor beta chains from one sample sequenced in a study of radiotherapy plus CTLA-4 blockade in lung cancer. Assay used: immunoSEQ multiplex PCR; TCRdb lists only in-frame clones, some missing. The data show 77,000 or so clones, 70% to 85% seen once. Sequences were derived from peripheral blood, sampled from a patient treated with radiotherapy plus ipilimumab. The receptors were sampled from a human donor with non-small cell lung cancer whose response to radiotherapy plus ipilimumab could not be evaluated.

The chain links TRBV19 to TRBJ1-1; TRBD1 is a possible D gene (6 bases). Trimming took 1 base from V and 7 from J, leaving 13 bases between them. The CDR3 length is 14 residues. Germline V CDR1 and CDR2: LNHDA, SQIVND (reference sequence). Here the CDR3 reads CASSIAWGRVEAFF. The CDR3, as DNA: TGTGCCAGTAGTATAGCGTGGGGGCGCGTTGAAGCTTTCTTT.

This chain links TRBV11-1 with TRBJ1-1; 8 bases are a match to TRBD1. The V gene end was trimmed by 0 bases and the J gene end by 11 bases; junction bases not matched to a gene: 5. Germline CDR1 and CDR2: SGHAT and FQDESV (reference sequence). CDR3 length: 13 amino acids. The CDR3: CASSLALTGAAFF. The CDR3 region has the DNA TGTGCCAGCAGCTTAGCGCTGACAGGGGCTGCTTTCTTT. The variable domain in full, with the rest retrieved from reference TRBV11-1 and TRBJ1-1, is EAEVAQSPRYKITEKSQAVAFWCDPISGHATLYWYRQILGQGPELLVQFQDESVVDDSQLPKDRFSAERLKGVDSTLKIQPAELGDSAMYLCASSLALTGAAFFGQGTRLTVV.

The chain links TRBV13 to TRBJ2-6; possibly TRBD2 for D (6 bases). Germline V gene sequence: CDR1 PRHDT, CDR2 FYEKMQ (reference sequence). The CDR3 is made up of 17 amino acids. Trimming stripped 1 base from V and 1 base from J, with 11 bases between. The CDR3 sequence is CASSLVLGGSGANVLTF. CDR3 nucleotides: TGTGCCAGCAGCTTAGTTCTGGGGGGTTCTGGGGCCAACGTCCTGACTTTC.